A selection of T cell receptor beta chains follows, all from one sample in a study of cytomegalovirus exposure and HLA in healthy donors. This table comes from immunoSEQ multiplex PCR, and its TCRdb copy is limited to in-frame clones, with some not included. The repertoire consists of about 160,000 clones, with just under 85% occurring once and the leading ten covering over 2%. Sequenced: PBMCs. All receptors derive from a man in his thirties or forties in good health and CMV-seropositive. The CDR3 runs from the conserved cysteine through the conserved F or W. A D gene is named only where the DNA matches it firmly. Rows give clone size only sometimes, using once, few, many, or a class for an expanded clone.

clone_size: -; j_call: TRBJ2-7; v_call: TRBV19; d_call: TRBD1; cdr3_length: 14; cdr3_nt: TGTGCCAGTAGTTTCACAGGGGCCGCCTACGAGCAGTACTTC; cdr3_aa: CASSFTGAAYEQYF
clone_size: -; j_call: TRBJ1-1; v_call: TRBV29-1; d_call: TRBD1; cdr3_length: 11; cdr3_nt: TGCAGCGTTGGACAGGGGATTGAAGCTTTCTTT; cdr3_aa: CSVGQGIEAFF
clone_size: -; j_call: TRBJ2-3; v_call: TRBV30; d_call: TRBD2; cdr3_length: 15; cdr3_nt: TGTGCCTGGAGTGTAGCCAGCGGGGGGTTAGATACGCAGTATTTT; cdr3_aa: CAWSVASGGLDTQYF
clone_size: -; j_call: TRBJ2-1; v_call: TRBV6-5; d_call: TRBD2; cdr3_length: 15; cdr3_nt: TGTGCCAGCAGTTACGGGACTAGCGGGGACAATGAGCAGTTCTTC; cdr3_aa: CASSYGTSGDNEQFF
clone_size: -; j_call: TRBJ2-3; v_call: TRBV9; d_call: -; cdr3_length: 15; cdr3_nt: TGTGCCAGCAGCCCTCGGGACTCAACCACAGATACGCAGTATTTT; cdr3_aa: CASSPRDSTTDTQYF
clone_size: -; j_call: TRBJ1-1; v_call: TRBV7-9; d_call: -; cdr3_length: 16; cdr3_nt: TGTGCCAGCAGCTTATTGCAGGGGACGGGGAACACTGAAGCTTTCTTT; cdr3_aa: CASSLLQGTGNTEAFF
clone_size: -; j_call: TRBJ1-6; v_call: TRBV5-1; d_call: TRBD1; cdr3_length: 20; cdr3_nt: TGCGCCAGCAGCTTGGGGCCGGGACAGAATCTTCGTACTTATAATTCACCCCTCCACTTT; cdr3_aa: CASSLGPGQNLRTYNSPLHF
clone_size: few; j_call: TRBJ1-2; v_call: TRBV7-2; d_call: TRBD1; cdr3_length: 18; cdr3_nt: TGTGCCAGCAGCTTAGTCTGGTTCCGTCAGGGGGCGGGCTATGGCTACACCTTC; cdr3_aa: CASSLVWFRQGAGYGYTF
clone_size: -; j_call: TRBJ2-3; v_call: TRBV2; d_call: TRBD1; cdr3_length: 14; cdr3_nt: TGTGCCAGCACTCAGGACAGGGGTGCAGATACGCAGTATTTT; cdr3_aa: CASTQDRGADTQYF
clone_size: -; j_call: TRBJ2-6; v_call: TRBV5-1; d_call: -; cdr3_length: 15; cdr3_nt: TGCGCCAGCAGCTTGAGGGGGTCAGGGGCCAACGTCCTGACTTTC; cdr3_aa: CASSLRGSGANVLTF
clone_size: once; j_call: TRBJ2-7; v_call: TRBV9; d_call: -; cdr3_length: 15; cdr3_nt: TGTGCCAGCAGCGTAGTGCCCGGACATACCTACGAGCAGTACTTC; cdr3_aa: CASSVVPGHTYEQYF
clone_size: -; j_call: TRBJ1-2; v_call: TRBV6-5; d_call: TRBD1; cdr3_length: 14; cdr3_nt: TGTGCCAGCAGCCGGGCTGGGACAGTCTCCGGCTACACCTTC; cdr3_aa: CASSRAGTVSGYTF
clone_size: -; j_call: TRBJ1-4; v_call: TRBV9; d_call: -; cdr3_length: 15; cdr3_nt: TGTGCCAGCAGCGGACGACAGCTTCTGAATGAAAAACTGTTTTTT; cdr3_aa: CASSGRQLLNEKLFF
clone_size: -; j_call: TRBJ2-1; v_call: TRBV7-2; d_call: -; cdr3_length: 13; cdr3_nt: TGTGCCAGCAGCCCTACCTCCTACAATGAGCAGTTCTTC; cdr3_aa: CASSPTSYNEQFF
clone_size: -; j_call: TRBJ1-3; v_call: TRBV4-3; d_call: -; cdr3_length: 14; cdr3_nt: TGCGCCAGCAGCCCGGGAGTCTCTGGAAACACCATATATTTT; cdr3_aa: CASSPGVSGNTIYF
clone_size: once; j_call: TRBJ2-1; v_call: TRBV11-2; d_call: -; cdr3_length: 15; cdr3_nt: TGTGCCAGCAGCTTAGTGAGGACTCCTTACAATGAGCAGTTCTTC; cdr3_aa: CASSLVRTPYNEQFF
clone_size: few; j_call: TRBJ1-1; v_call: TRBV19; d_call: TRBD1; cdr3_length: 14; cdr3_nt: TGTGCCAGTAGTAGGGGACAGGTCTCCTTTGAAGCTTTCTTT; cdr3_aa: CASSRGQVSFEAFF
clone_size: once; j_call: TRBJ2-5; v_call: TRBV25-1; d_call: -; cdr3_length: 12; cdr3_nt: TGTGCCAGCAGTGTCCTCGGAGAGACCCAGTACTTC; cdr3_aa: CASSVLGETQYF
clone_size: few; j_call: TRBJ2-2; v_call: TRBV27; d_call: -; cdr3_length: 14; cdr3_nt: TGTGCCAGCAGTTGGGGACAGAACACCGGGGAGCTGTTTTTT; cdr3_aa: CASSWGQNTGELFF
clone_size: -; j_call: TRBJ1-4; v_call: TRBV7-2; d_call: -; cdr3_length: 13; cdr3_nt: TGTGCCAGCGGTTTTCTAGGGAAAGGGGAACTGTTTTTT; cdr3_aa: CASGFLGKGELFF
clone_size: -; j_call: TRBJ1-4; v_call: TRBV6-1; d_call: -; cdr3_length: 13; cdr3_nt: TGTGCCAGCACCAACGGACAGAAGGAAAAACTGTTTTTT; cdr3_aa: CASTNGQKEKLFF
clone_size: -; j_call: TRBJ1-6; v_call: TRBV5-1; d_call: -; cdr3_length: 15; cdr3_nt: TGCGCCAGCAGGGAATCGGGACACTATAATTCACCCCTCCACTTT; cdr3_aa: CASRESGHYNSPLHF
clone_size: -; j_call: TRBJ1-1; v_call: TRBV4-3; d_call: -; cdr3_length: 12; cdr3_nt: TGCGCCAGCGGCTCCGGGGGGACTGAAGCTTTCTTT; cdr3_aa: CASGSGGTEAFF
clone_size: -; j_call: TRBJ1-4; v_call: TRBV6-5; d_call: TRBD1; cdr3_length: 14; cdr3_nt: TGTGCCAGCAGTTACCGGGACAGGGGTGAAAAACTGTTTTTT; cdr3_aa: CASSYRDRGEKLFF
clone_size: once; j_call: TRBJ2-7; v_call: TRBV5-6; d_call: -; cdr3_length: 14; cdr3_nt: TGTGCCAGCAGCTTGGGCCAGGGCGTCGGCGAGCAGTACTTC; cdr3_aa: CASSLGQGVGEQYF
clone_size: -; j_call: TRBJ1-2; v_call: TRBV9; d_call: -; cdr3_length: 14; cdr3_nt: TGTGCCAGCAGCCTGGACAGCGCAGACTATGGCTACACCTTC; cdr3_aa: CASSLDSADYGYTF
clone_size: -; j_call: TRBJ1-4; v_call: TRBV5-1; d_call: -; cdr3_length: 13; cdr3_nt: TGCGCCAGCAGCCCAGGACGGGAACAAAAACTGTTTTTT; cdr3_aa: CASSPGREQKLFF
clone_size: -; j_call: TRBJ2-3; v_call: TRBV12-5; d_call: -; cdr3_length: 12; cdr3_nt: TGTGCTAGTGGTACCCTACTGGATACGCAGTATTTT; cdr3_aa: CASGTLLDTQYF
clone_size: -; j_call: TRBJ1-2; v_call: TRBV19; d_call: TRBD1; cdr3_length: 17; cdr3_nt: TGTGCCAGCTCCTCCCGGGGGACAGGGGGACTCGGTTATGGCTACACCTTC; cdr3_aa: CASSSRGTGGLGYGYTF
clone_size: -; j_call: TRBJ1-6; v_call: TRBV6-5; d_call: -; cdr3_length: 14; cdr3_nt: TGTGCCAGCAGTAGACTGGAACTCAATTCACCCCTCCACTTT; cdr3_aa: CASSRLELNSPLHF
clone_size: -; j_call: TRBJ1-1; v_call: TRBV5-8; d_call: TRBD1; cdr3_length: 14; cdr3_nt: TGTGCCAGCAGCAAGACAGGGATTGGAACTGAAGCTTTCTTT; cdr3_aa: CASSKTGIGTEAFF
clone_size: -; j_call: TRBJ1-2; v_call: TRBV4-3; d_call: TRBD1; cdr3_length: 13; cdr3_nt: TGCGCCAGCAGCCGGGACAGAGTCTATGGCTACACCTTC; cdr3_aa: CASSRDRVYGYTF
clone_size: -; j_call: TRBJ2-4; v_call: TRBV4-1; d_call: TRBD1; cdr3_length: 13; cdr3_nt: TGCGCCAGCAGGAGGACAGGGAAAAACATTCAGTACTTC; cdr3_aa: CASRRTGKNIQYF
clone_size: -; j_call: TRBJ1-4; v_call: TRBV4-3; d_call: -; cdr3_length: 20; cdr3_nt: TGCGCCAGCAGCCAAGATCCTGTCCAGGGCTACTTCGCAACTAATGAAAAACTGTTTTTT; cdr3_aa: CASSQDPVQGYFATNEKLFF
clone_size: -; j_call: TRBJ2-7; v_call: TRBV27; d_call: -; cdr3_length: 13; cdr3_nt: TGTGCCAGCAGTTTATTCAACTCCTACGAGCAGTACTTC; cdr3_aa: CASSLFNSYEQYF
clone_size: once; j_call: TRBJ2-1; v_call: TRBV11-1; d_call: -; cdr3_length: 11; cdr3_nt: TGTGCCAGCAGCTCTAGAAAGGAGCAGTTCTTC; cdr3_aa: CASSSRKEQFF
clone_size: -; j_call: TRBJ1-2; v_call: TRBV4-1; d_call: TRBD1; cdr3_length: 15; cdr3_nt: TGCGCCAGCAGCCATTTTGAAACAGGGGTCCGCGGCTACACCTTC; cdr3_aa: CASSHFETGVRGYTF
clone_size: -; j_call: TRBJ2-7; v_call: TRBV7-8; d_call: TRBD1; cdr3_length: 14; cdr3_nt: TGTGCCAGCAGCATAAGACAGGGGGCCAGAGAGCAGTACTTC; cdr3_aa: CASSIRQGAREQYF
clone_size: -; j_call: TRBJ2-3; v_call: TRBV4-1; d_call: TRBD2; cdr3_length: 18; cdr3_nt: TGCGCCAGCAGCCAGGCTCCGGGACTAGCGGGGGGGCAGGATACGCAGTATTTT; cdr3_aa: CASSQAPGLAGGQDTQYF
clone_size: once; j_call: TRBJ2-7; v_call: TRBV11-3; d_call: TRBD2; cdr3_length: 17; cdr3_nt: TGTGCCAGCAGTCCGACTAGCGGGCAAGCCCACACCTACGAGCAGTACTTC; cdr3_aa: CASSPTSGQAHTYEQYF
clone_size: -; j_call: TRBJ2-2; v_call: TRBV4-3; d_call: TRBD1; cdr3_length: 14; cdr3_nt: TGCGCCAGCAGCCAGACAGGGGTTCGCGGGGAGCTGTTTTTT; cdr3_aa: CASSQTGVRGELFF
clone_size: once; j_call: TRBJ1-6; v_call: TRBV15; d_call: TRBD1; cdr3_length: 16; cdr3_nt: TGTGCCACCAGCTTCGGGACAGAAGTCTATAATTCACCCCTCCACTTT; cdr3_aa: CATSFGTEVYNSPLHF
clone_size: -; j_call: TRBJ2-2; v_call: TRBV5-6; d_call: -; cdr3_length: 16; cdr3_nt: TGTGCCAGCAGCTTGATAGCGGACACGAACACCGGGGAGCTGTTTTTT; cdr3_aa: CASSLIADTNTGELFF
clone_size: -; j_call: TRBJ2-5; v_call: TRBV4-1; d_call: TRBD2; cdr3_length: 17; cdr3_nt: TGCGCCAGCAGCGATACTAGCGGGGGGCCTAGCCAAGAGACCCAGTACTTC; cdr3_aa: CASSDTSGGPSQETQYF
clone_size: -; j_call: TRBJ2-2; v_call: TRBV7-2; d_call: TRBD2; cdr3_length: 19; cdr3_nt: TGTGCCAGCAGCTTAGTGAGCGGGGGGGTATCAGCGAACACCGGGGAGCTGTTTTTT; cdr3_aa: CASSLVSGGVSANTGELFF
clone_size: -; j_call: TRBJ1-1; v_call: TRBV29-1; d_call: -; cdr3_length: 11; cdr3_nt: TGCAGCTACCGGACGCGGGCTGAAGCTTTCTTT; cdr3_aa: CSYRTRAEAFF
clone_size: few; j_call: TRBJ2-7; v_call: TRBV6-5; d_call: TRBD1; cdr3_length: 15; cdr3_nt: TGTGCCAGCAGTCGAGCCGGGACAGCCGCCTACGAGCAGTACTTC; cdr3_aa: CASSRAGTAAYEQYF
clone_size: -; j_call: TRBJ1-1; v_call: TRBV19; d_call: -; cdr3_length: 11; cdr3_nt: TGTGCCAGTAGTTCTAGCACTGAAGCTTTCTTT; cdr3_aa: CASSSSTEAFF
clone_size: -; j_call: TRBJ1-1; v_call: TRBV4-1; d_call: -; cdr3_length: 13; cdr3_nt: TGCGCCAGCAGCCAAGGACTTTACGCTGAAGCTTTCTTT; cdr3_aa: CASSQGLYAEAFF
clone_size: -; j_call: TRBJ2-1; v_call: TRBV4-3; d_call: TRBD1; cdr3_length: 15; cdr3_nt: TGCGCCAGCAGCCAAGATTGGACAGGGGGATTTGAGCAGTTCTTC; cdr3_aa: CASSQDWTGGFEQFF
clone_size: -; j_call: TRBJ2-7; v_call: TRBV27; d_call: TRBD1; cdr3_length: 16; cdr3_nt: TGTGCCAGCAGTTTATCTCCCGGGACAGGGATCTACGAGCAGTACTTC; cdr3_aa: CASSLSPGTGIYEQYF
clone_size: -; j_call: TRBJ1-1; v_call: TRBV7-6; d_call: -; cdr3_length: 13; cdr3_nt: TGTGCCAGCAGCTTTAGCGAGAACACTGAAGCTTTCTTT; cdr3_aa: CASSFSENTEAFF
clone_size: -; j_call: TRBJ1-1; v_call: TRBV4-3; d_call: -; cdr3_length: 13; cdr3_nt: TGCGCCAGCAGCCAAGGCGTGAACACTGAAGCTTTCTTT; cdr3_aa: CASSQGVNTEAFF
clone_size: -; j_call: TRBJ2-7; v_call: TRBV7-2; d_call: -; cdr3_length: 15; cdr3_nt: TGTGCCAGCAGCTTAGGCGGGACAGCCCCCTACGAGCAGTACTTC; cdr3_aa: CASSLGGTAPYEQYF